This T cell receptor (beta chain) was recovered during a study of T cell changes during pregnancy in multiple sclerosis. Assay used: immunoSEQ multiplex PCR; TCRdb lists only in-frame clones, some missing. The table lists about 76,000 clones, roughly 92% of them singletons. With V trimmed by 7 bases and J by 5 bases, 4 bases remained unmatched. The CDR3 contains 12 residues. CDR1 is SNHLY, CDR2 FYNNEI, per germline. The clonotype originates from a female donor in good health, enrolled as a control in a pregnancy study. The chain couples TRBV2 to TRBJ2-5; 7 bases are a match to TRBD1. The material sequenced was peripheral blood, taken after pregnancy. The CDR3 nucleotides read TGTGCCAGCACCGAGGGGGCGGAGACCCAGTACTTC. This gives the protein CASTEGAETQYF.